The 25 T cell receptor beta chains given below trace back to one sample, sequenced in a study of T cell responses to AZD1222 COVID-19 vaccine. TCRdb's copy holds only in-frame clones and misses some; the assay was immunoSEQ multiplex PCR. The sample has about 130,000 clones; more than 90% are singletons. The sample was peripheral blood, taken 28 days after the second AZD1222 dose. The receptors were gathered from an adult who received the AZD1222 COVID-19 vaccine.

The chain links TRBV12-3 or TRBV12-4 to TRBJ1-5; unclear D gene. The CDR3 contains 13 residues. V was pared by 6 bases and J by 3 bases, with 9 bases between. The CDR3 reads CASRYDHNQPQHF. The DNA of the CDR3 is TGTGCCAGCAGATACGATCACAATCAGCCCCAGCATTTT.

The CDR3 spells CASSQEGIGDNEQFF. Written as DNA, the CDR3 is TGCGCCAGCAGCCAAGAAGGTATCGGGGACAATGAGCAGTTCTTC. The chain employs TRBV4-3 and TRBJ2-1, with a possible D match to TRBD2 (5 bases). With 0 bases removed from V and 5 bases from J, the gap between germline ends came to 11 bases. Germline CDR1 and CDR2: LGHNA and YSLEER. The CDR3 covers 15 residues.

This chain uses TRBV29-1 with TRBJ2-7, with a weak D call TRBD2 (5 bases). This CDR3 is built from 13 residues. Germline V CDR1 and CDR2: SQVTM, ANQGSEA. Trimming left V 1 base short and J 2 bases short, with 9 bases between. The CDR3: CSVEGGSPYEQYF. CDR3 bases: TGCAGCGTTGAAGGAGGGTCCCCCTACGAGCAGTACTTC.

DNA of the CDR3: TGCAGCGTTGAATATAAGGGAACCTATGGCTACACCTTC. Encoded protein: CSVEYKGTYGYTF. The chain is built from TRBV29-1 and TRBJ1-2; D not certain. Germline loops: CDR1 SQVTM, CDR2 ANQGSEA. CDR3 length equals 13 residues. V was cut by 2 bases and J by 4 bases, with 11 bases left in between.

V gene TRBV6-6 combines with J gene TRBJ1-4; D possibly corresponds to TRBD1 (5 bases). Per germline, CDR1 MNHNY and CDR2 SVGAGI (reference sequence). The length of the CDR3 is 15 residues. V was shortened by 8 bases and J by 0 bases, with 13 bases between the two germline ends. The CDR3 DNA sequence: TGTGCCAGCCGGAAGGGGCTGCCAACTAATGAAAAACTGTTTTTT. Residues: CASRKGLPTNEKLFF.

The chain recombines TRBV6-2 or TRBV6-3 with TRBJ2-2, with TRBD1 matching 8 bases. The V gene end was trimmed by 2 bases and the J gene end by 3 bases; junction bases not matched to a gene: 14. Germline-derived CDR1 and CDR2 are MNHEY and SVGEGT. The CDR3 loop spans 19 amino acids. This CDR3 is CASSYPLLTGGFDTGELFF. CDR3 DNA sequence: TGTGCCAGCAGTTACCCGCTCCTAACAGGGGGTTTTGACACCGGGGAGCTGTTTTTT.

The rearrangement links TRBV28 to TRBJ1-5; the D gene is possibly TRBD1 (6 bases). V lost 2 bases, J lost 9 bases, and 17 bases lay in between. This CDR3 spans 15 amino acids. Per germline, CDR1 MDHEN and CDR2 SYDVKM. The CDR3 DNA reads as TGTGCCAGCAGTTTACCCAGGGGCTTGGTGGGGCCCCAGCATTTT. Its protein is CASSLPRGLVGPQHF.

This rearrangement joins TRBV6-5 to TRBJ2-3; no clear D. CDR3 length: 13 residues. Trimming stripped 6 bases from V and 5 bases from J, with 12 bases between. Germline-derived CDR1 and CDR2 are MNHEY and SVGAGI. Here the CDR3 reads CASSFGVGDTQYF. The DNA of the CDR3 is TGTGCCAGCAGCTTCGGAGTGGGAGATACGCAGTATTTT.

V usage is TRBV5-1 and J usage is TRBJ1-2; a possible D gene is TRBD1 (6 bases). Trimming left V 0 bases short and J 8 bases short, with 14 bases between. This CDR3 is 14 amino acids long. CDR1 is SGHRS and CDR2 is YFSETQ in the germline V gene. CDR3 amino acids: CASSLEAGEEGYTF. The CDR3 DNA reads TGCGCCAGCAGCTTGGAGGCAGGGGAGGAAGGCTACACCTTC.

This clone is a singleton in its sample. V is TRBV4-3 and J is TRBJ1-1; D is unclear. This CDR3 has 13 residues. CDR1 is LGHNA and CDR2 is YSLEER in the germline V gene. The germline V and J ends were trimmed by 1 base and 2 bases, with 5 bases remaining between them. CDR3 sequence (DNA): TGCGCCAGCAGCCAAGGGGTAAACACTGAAGCTTTCTTT. It encodes CASSQGVNTEAFF.

The table lists this clone with a few counts. The rearrangement links TRBV19 to TRBJ2-7; 13 bases align to TRBD2. The CDR3 contains 19 residues. Germline CDR1 is LNHDA and CDR2 is SQIVND (reference sequence). The trim removed 6 bases at V and 3 bases at J, leaving 17 bases unmatched. CDR3 protein: CASSSTSGTSGKRGYEQYF. The CDR3 nucleotides are TGTGCCAGTAGCTCTACGTCCGGGACTAGCGGGAAACGGGGCTACGAGCAGTACTTC.

This chain joins TRBV15 and TRBJ2-1; 8 positions match TRBD2. With V trimmed by 3 bases and J by 10 bases, 8 bases remained unmatched. CDR3 length: 14 residues. CDR1 is LNHNV, CDR2 YYDKDF, per germline (reference sequence). The CDR3 region is CATSRLTRTSEQFF. CDR3 sequence (DNA): TGTGCCACCAGCAGGCTAACAAGGACTAGCGAGCAGTTCTTC.

The chain combines TRBV24-1 with TRBJ1-2; D remains unclear. Trimming pared 2 bases from V and 6 bases from J, leaving 6 bases between. The V gene's germline CDR1 is KGHDR and CDR2 SFDVKD. The CDR3 has 12 residues. This chain's CDR3 is CATSDSRNGYTF. The CDR3 nucleotides read TGTGCCACCAGTGATTCTCGTAATGGCTACACCTTC.

This chain uses TRBV9 with TRBJ2-2; perhaps TRBD2 as D (6 bases). Per the germline V gene, CDR1 is SGDLS and CDR2 is YYNGEE. CDR3 length: 13 residues. V lost 3 bases and J 6 bases, leaving 9 bases between the germline ends. CDR3: CASSGGGAGELFF. CDR3 coding DNA: TGTGCCAGCAGCGGCGGCGGGGCCGGGGAGCTGTTTTTT.

The V gene is TRBV18, the J gene TRBJ2-7; the D gene is possibly TRBD2 (6 bases). The V and J ends lost 5 bases and 4 bases respectively, with 12 bases between them. Looked up from germline, CDR1 is KGHSH and CDR2 is LQKENI. CDR3 length: 13 amino acids. The CDR3 nucleotides are TGTGCCAGCTCATCGGGACTGGGGTACGAGCAGTACTTC. Its protein is CASSSGLGYEQYF.

In this sample, this clone turned up once. The V gene is TRBV28, the J gene TRBJ2-7, with TRBD2 matching 7 bases. This CDR3 has 14 residues. Germline lookup yields CDR1 MDHEN and CDR2 SYDVKM. Losses at the gene ends were 3 bases for V and 0 bases for J; bases not matched to a gene: 2. The CDR3 loop reads CASSFGGTSYEQYF. The CDR3, as DNA: TGTGCCAGCAGTTTCGGGGGGACCTCCTACGAGCAGTACTTC.

The V call is TRBV7-2, the J call TRBJ2-1; a possible D gene is TRBD2 (5 bases). There are 15 residues in the CDR3. The V end was cut by 2 bases, the J end by 2 bases, with 10 bases between. CDR1 is SGHTA, CDR2 FQGNSA, per germline. The CDR3 loop is CASSLSGNPYNEQFF. The CDR3 DNA follows: TGTGCCAGCAGCTTATCCGGGAACCCCTACAATGAGCAGTTCTTC.

The rearrangement uses TRBV20-1 and TRBJ1-1, with D possibly matching TRBD1 (6 bases). The germline gives CDR1 DFQATT, CDR2 SNEGSKA (reference sequence). The germline V and J ends were trimmed by 6 bases and 8 bases, with 13 bases remaining between them. The CDR3 contains 11 residues. This CDR3 is CSAGQKREAFF. The CDR3 DNA is TGCAGTGCCGGACAGAAAAGGGAAGCTTTCTTT.

The V call is TRBV19, the J call TRBJ1-2; D remains unclear. V shed 5 bases and J shed 3 bases, with 13 bases lying between them. CDR1 is LNHDA, CDR2 SQIVND, per germline (reference sequence). CDR3 size: 14 residues. The CDR3 DNA follows: TGTGCCAGTAGTGCCCGGCGGAGTGACTATGGCTACACCTTC. This translates into CASSARRSDYGYTF.

V and J are TRBV5-1 and TRBJ1-2, with D possibly TRBD1 on 6 matching bases. This CDR3 contains 15 residues. CDR1 is SGHRS and CDR2 is YFSETQ in the germline V gene. The ends were cut back, 0 bases at V and 7 bases at J, with 16 bases in the middle. This chain's CDR3 is CASSLDWGRGGGYTF. CDR3 bases: TGCGCCAGCAGCTTGGATTGGGGGCGCGGGGGTGGCTACACCTTC.

This clone showed up just a few times. V and J are TRBV18 and TRBJ1-2, with D possibly matching TRBD1 (5 bases). Germline V gene lookup returns CDR1 KGHSH and CDR2 LQKENI. The CDR3 runs to 15 residues. The V end lost 0 bases, the J end lost 4 bases, and 12 bases lay between the germline ends. The CDR3 DNA is TGTGCCAGCTCACCACCGAGAGGGGCAGGCTATGGCTACACCTTC. It codes for CASSPPRGAGYGYTF.

This clone was observed a few times. J is TRBJ2-1 and V is TRBV7-9; the D is unclear. The CDR3 has 13 amino acids. Germline V gene lookup returns CDR1 SEHNR and CDR2 FQNEAQ (reference sequence). The germline V and J ends were trimmed by 3 bases and 9 bases, with 12 bases remaining between them. CDR3 sequence reads: CASSFDQLGEQFF. The CDR3, as DNA: TGTGCCAGCAGCTTTGACCAGCTCGGTGAGCAGTTCTTC.

This clone was found once. One junction end disagrees with the germline gene, perhaps due to a read error. The V gene is TRBV28, the J gene TRBJ2-2, with TRBD1 identical over 7 bases. The CDR3 sequence is 15 residues long. CDR1 is MDHEN, CDR2 SYDVKM, per germline. CDR3 sequence (DNA): TGTGCCAGCAGCTCACCGGGACAGAACGCCGGGGAGCTGTTTTTT. Translation: CASSSPGQNAGELFF.

Here the CDR3 reads CASSQDWTVAGQPQHF. DNA for the CDR3: TGTGCCAGCAGCCAAGACTGGACAGTGGCAGGCCAGCCCCAGCATTTT. V is TRBV4-2 and J is TRBJ1-5, with D possibly matching TRBD1 (6 bases). From germline, CDR1 is LGHNA and CDR2 YNFKEQ. Between the trimmed V and J ends, which lost 0 bases and 7 bases, there was a span of 16 bases. The CDR3 spans 16 residues.

The CDR3 nucleotides read TGTGCCAGCAGCCCGGACGGCTATGGCTACACCTTC. Amino acid sequence: CASSPDGYGYTF. V is TRBV7-9 and J is TRBJ1-2; D ambiguous. The CDR3 extends over 12 amino acids. The V and J ends lost 5 bases and 4 bases respectively, with 8 bases between them. Per the germline V gene, CDR1 is SEHNR and CDR2 is FQNEAQ (reference sequence).